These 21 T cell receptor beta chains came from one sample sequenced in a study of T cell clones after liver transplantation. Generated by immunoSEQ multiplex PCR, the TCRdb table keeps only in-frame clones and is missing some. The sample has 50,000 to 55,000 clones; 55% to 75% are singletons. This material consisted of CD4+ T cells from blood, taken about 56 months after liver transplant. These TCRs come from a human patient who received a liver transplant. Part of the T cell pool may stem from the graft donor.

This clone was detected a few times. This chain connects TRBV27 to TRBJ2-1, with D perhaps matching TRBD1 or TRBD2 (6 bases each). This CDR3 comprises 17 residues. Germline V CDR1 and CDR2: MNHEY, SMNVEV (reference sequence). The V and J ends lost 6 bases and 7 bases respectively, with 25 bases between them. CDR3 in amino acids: CASSSVGLGAGGNEQFF. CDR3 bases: TGTGCCAGCAGCTCAGTAGGTTTGGGGGCAGGAGGGAATGAGCAGTTCTTC.

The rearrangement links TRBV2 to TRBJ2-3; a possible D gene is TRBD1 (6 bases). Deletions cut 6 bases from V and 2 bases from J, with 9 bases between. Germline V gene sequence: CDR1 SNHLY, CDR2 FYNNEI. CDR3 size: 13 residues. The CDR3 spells CASRRTVTDTQYF. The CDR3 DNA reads TGTGCCAGCAGAAGGACAGTCACAGATACGCAGTATTTT.

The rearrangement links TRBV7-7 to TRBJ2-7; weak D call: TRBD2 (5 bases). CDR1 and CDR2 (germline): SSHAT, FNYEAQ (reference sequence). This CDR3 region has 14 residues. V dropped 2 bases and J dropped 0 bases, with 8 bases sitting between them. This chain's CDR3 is CASSLYGDSYEQYF. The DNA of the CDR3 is TGTGCCAGCAGCTTATACGGGGACTCCTACGAGCAGTACTTC.

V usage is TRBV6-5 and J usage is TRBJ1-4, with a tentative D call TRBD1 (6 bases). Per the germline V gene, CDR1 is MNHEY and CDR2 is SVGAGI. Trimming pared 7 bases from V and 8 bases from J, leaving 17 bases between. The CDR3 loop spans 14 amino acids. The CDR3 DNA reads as TGTGCCAGCAATGAGGAGGGGGGAAGCGAAAAACTGTTTTTT. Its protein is CASNEEGGSEKLFF.

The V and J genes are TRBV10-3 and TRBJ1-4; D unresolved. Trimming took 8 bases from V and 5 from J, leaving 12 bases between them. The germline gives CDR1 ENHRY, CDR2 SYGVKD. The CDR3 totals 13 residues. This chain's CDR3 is CAIGEGLNEKLFF. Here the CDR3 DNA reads TGTGCCATCGGGGAGGGCCTAAATGAAAAACTGTTTTTT.

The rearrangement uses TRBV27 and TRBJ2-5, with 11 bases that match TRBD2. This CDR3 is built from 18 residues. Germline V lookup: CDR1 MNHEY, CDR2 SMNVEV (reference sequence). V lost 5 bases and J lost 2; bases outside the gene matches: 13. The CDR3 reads CASSPLTPGTSGQETQYF. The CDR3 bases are TGTGCCAGCAGTCCATTAACACCTGGGACTAGCGGACAAGAGACCCAGTACTTC.

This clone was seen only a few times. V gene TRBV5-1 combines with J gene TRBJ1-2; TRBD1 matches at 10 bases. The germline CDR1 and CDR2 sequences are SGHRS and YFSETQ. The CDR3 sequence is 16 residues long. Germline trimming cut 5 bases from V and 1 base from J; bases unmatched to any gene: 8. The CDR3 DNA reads TGCGCCAGCAGAACCGGGACAGGGGCCAGTAACTATGGCTACACCTTC. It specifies CASRTGTGASNYGYTF.

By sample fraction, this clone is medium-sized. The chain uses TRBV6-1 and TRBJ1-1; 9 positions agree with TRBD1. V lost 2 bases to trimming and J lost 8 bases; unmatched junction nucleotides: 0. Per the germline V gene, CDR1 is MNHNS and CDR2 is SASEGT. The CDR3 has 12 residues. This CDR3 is CASSETGGEAFF. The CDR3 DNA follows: TGTGCCAGCAGTGAAACAGGGGGCGAAGCTTTCTTT.

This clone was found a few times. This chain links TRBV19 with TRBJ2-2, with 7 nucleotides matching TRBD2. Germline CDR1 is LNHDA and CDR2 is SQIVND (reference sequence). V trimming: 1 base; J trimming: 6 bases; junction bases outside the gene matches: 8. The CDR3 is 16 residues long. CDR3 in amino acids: CASSIGSGLGAGELFF. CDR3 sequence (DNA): TGTGCCAGTAGTATAGGGTCCGGACTAGGTGCCGGGGAGCTGTTTTTT.

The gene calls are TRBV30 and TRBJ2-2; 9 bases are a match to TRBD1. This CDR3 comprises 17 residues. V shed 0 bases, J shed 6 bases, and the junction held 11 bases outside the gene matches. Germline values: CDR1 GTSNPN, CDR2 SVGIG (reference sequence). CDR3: CAWSVTYSTGGPGELFF. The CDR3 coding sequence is TGTGCCTGGAGTGTAACCTATTCGACAGGGGGTCCCGGGGAGCTGTTTTTT. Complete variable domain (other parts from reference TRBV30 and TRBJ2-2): SQTIHQWPATLVQPVGSPLSLECTVEGTSNPNLYWYRQAAGRGLQLLFYSVGIGQISSEVPQNLSASRPQDRQFILSSKKLLLSDSGFYLCAWSVTYSTGGPGELFFGEGSRLTVL.

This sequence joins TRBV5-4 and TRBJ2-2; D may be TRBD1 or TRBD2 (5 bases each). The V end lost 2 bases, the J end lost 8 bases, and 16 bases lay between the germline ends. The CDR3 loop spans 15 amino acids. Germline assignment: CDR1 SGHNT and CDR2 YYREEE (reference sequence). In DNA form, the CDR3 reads TGTGCCAGCAGCTTACGGGACGGCAGATCGGGGGAGCTGTTTTTT. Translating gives CASSLRDGRSGELFF. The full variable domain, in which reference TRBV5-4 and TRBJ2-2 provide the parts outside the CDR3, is ETGVTQSPTHLIKTRGQQVTLRCSSQSGHNTVSWYQQALGQGPQFIFQYYREEENGRGNFPPRFSGLQFPNYSSELNVNALELDDSALYLCASSLRDGRSGELFFGEGSRLTVL.

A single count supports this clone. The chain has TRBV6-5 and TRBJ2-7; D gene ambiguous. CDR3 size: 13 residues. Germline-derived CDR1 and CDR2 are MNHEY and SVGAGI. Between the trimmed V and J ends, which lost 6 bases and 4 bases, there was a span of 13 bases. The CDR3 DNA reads TGTGCCAGCAGCGATGCCGGACCGTACGAGCAGTACTTC. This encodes CASSDAGPYEQYF.

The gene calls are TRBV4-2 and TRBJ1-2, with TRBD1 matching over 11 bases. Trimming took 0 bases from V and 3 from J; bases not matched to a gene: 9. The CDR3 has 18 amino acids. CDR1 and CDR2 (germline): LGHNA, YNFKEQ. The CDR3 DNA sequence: TGTGCCAGCAGCCAAGATTTATCGGGACAGGGGGACCACTATGGCTACACCTTC. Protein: CASSQDLSGQGDHYGYTF.

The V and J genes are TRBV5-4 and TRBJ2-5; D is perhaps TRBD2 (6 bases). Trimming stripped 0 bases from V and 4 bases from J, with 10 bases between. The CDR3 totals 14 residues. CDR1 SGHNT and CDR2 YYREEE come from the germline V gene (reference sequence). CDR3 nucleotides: TGTGCCAGCAGCTTGGGGTCGGGGGTAGAGACCCAGTACTTC. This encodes CASSLGSGVETQYF.

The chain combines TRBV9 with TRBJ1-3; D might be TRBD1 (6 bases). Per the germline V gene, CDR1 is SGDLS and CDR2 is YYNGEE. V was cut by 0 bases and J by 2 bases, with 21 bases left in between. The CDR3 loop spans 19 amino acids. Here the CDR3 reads CASSVASRLDRTTGNTIYF. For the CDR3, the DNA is TGTGCCAGCAGCGTAGCTTCCCGTCTAGACAGGACAACTGGAAACACCATATATTTT. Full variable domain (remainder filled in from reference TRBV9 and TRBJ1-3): DSGVTQTPKHLITATGQRVTLRCSPRSGDLSVYWYQQSLDQGLQFLIQYYNGEERAKGNILERFSAQQFPDLHSELNLSSLELGDSALYFCASSVASRLDRTTGNTIYFGEGSWLTVV.

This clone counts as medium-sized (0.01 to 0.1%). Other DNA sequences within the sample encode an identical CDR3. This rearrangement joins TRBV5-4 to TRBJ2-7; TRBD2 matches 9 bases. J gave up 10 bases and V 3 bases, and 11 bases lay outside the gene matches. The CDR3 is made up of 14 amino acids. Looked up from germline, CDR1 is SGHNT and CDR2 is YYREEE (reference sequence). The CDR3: CASSSASGVSNQYF. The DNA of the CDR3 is TGTGCCAGCAGCTCGGCTAGCGGGGTCTCTAATCAGTACTTC. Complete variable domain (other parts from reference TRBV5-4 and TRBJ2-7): ETGVTQSPTHLIKTRGQQVTLRCSSQSGHNTVSWYQQALGQGPQFIFQYYREEENGRGNFPPRFSGLQFPNYSSELNVNALELDDSALYLCASSSASGVSNQYFGPGTRLTVT.

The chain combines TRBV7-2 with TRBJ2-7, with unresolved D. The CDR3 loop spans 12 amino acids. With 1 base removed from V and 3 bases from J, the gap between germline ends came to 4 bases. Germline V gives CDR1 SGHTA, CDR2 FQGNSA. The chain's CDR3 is CASSLGSYEQYF. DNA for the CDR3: TGTGCCAGCAGCTTAGGGAGCTACGAGCAGTACTTC. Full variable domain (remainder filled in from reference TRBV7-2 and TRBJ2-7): GAGVSQSPSNKVTEKGKDVELRCDPISGHTALYWYRQSLGQGLEFLIYFQGNSAPDKSGLPSDRFSAERTGGSVSTLTIQRTQQEDSAVYLCASSLGSYEQYFGPGTRLTVT.

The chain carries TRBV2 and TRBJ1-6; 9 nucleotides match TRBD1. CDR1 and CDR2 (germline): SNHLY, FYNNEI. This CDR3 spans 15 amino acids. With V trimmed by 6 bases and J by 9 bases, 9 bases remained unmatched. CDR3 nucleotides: TGTGCCAGCAGCCTTCGGACAGGGGTTTTTTCACCCCTCCACTTT. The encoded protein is CASSLRTGVFSPLHF.

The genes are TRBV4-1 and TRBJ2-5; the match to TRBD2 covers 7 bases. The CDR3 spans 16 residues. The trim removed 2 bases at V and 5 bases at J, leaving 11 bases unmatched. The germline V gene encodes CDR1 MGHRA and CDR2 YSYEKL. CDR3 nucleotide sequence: TGCGCCAGCAGCCAATCCCCGGGACTAAAAGCCGAGACCCAGTACTTC. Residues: CASSQSPGLKAETQYF.

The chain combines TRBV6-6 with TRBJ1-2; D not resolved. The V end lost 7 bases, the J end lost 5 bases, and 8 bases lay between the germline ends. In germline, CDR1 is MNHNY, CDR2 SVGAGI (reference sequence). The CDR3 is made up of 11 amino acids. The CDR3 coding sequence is TGTGCCAGCATGGGCGGGTATGGCTACACCTTC. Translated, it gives CASMGGYGYTF.

The CDR3 DNA follows: TGTGCCAGCAGCTTAAGATTTGCGGGGGGGCTCGGGGAGCTGTTTTTT. Translating it yields CASSLRFAGGLGELFF. The rearrangement links TRBV7-6 to TRBJ2-2; 9 bases fit TRBD2. Germline V gene lookup returns CDR1 SGHVS and CDR2 FNYEAQ. With V trimmed by 2 bases and J by 7 bases, 8 bases remained unmatched. CDR3 size: 16 residues.